The entry below gives a single T cell receptor (beta chain) sequence along with its context. Antigen specificity is unknown. CDR1 is KGHSH and CDR2 is LQKENI in the germline V gene. CDR3 length: 15 amino acids. V was shortened by 6 bases and J by 8 bases, with 19 bases between the two germline ends. The PCR was carried out with 60 Vbeta primers and 13 Jbeta primers. Here immunoSEQ multiplex PCR was the method, and the copy in TCRdb shows in-frame clones only, minus some. In the table there are 180,000 or so clones, 80% to 90% of which are singletons. This entry belongs to a study of cytomegalovirus exposure and HLA in healthy donors. Regarding the study as a whole: The study listed approximately 160 cytomegalovirus-associated TCR beta chains. Across donors, sequencing depth was assumed by presence/absence analyses to be roughly uniform. TRBV6-2, TRBV6-3 and some other V segments were unresolvable in 87-base-pair reads.

The rearrangement uses TRBV18 and TRBJ1-4; TRBD1 is a possible D gene (6 bases). The source is a man between 18 and 35 years old in good health and CMV-seropositive. The sequenced material came from PBMCs. The CDR3 loop is CASSRQNRVAEKLFF. The CDR3, as DNA: TGTGCCAGCTCGCGACAAAACAGGGTGGCGGAAAAACTGTTTTTT.